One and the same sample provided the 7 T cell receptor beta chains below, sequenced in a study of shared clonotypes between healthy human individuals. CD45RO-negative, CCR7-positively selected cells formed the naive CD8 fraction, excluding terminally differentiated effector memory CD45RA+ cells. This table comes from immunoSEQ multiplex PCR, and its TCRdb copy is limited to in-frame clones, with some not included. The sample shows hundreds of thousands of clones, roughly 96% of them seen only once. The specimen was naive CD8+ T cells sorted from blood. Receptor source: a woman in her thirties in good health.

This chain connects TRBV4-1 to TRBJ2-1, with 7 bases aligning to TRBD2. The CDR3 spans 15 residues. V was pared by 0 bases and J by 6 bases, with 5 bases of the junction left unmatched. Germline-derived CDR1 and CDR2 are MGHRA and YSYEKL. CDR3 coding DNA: TGCGCCAGCAGCCAAGAACTAGCGAAATCCAATGAGCAGTTCTTC. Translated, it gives CASSQELAKSNEQFF.

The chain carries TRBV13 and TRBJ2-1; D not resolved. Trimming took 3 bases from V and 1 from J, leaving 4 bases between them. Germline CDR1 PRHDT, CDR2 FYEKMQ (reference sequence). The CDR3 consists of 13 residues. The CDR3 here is CASSLRSYNEQFF. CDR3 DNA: TGTGCCAGCAGCTTGAGGTCCTACAATGAGCAGTTCTTC. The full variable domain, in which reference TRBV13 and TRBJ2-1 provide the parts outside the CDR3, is AAGVIQSPRHLIKEKRETATLKCYPIPRHDTVYWYQQGPGQDPQFLISFYEKMQSDKGSIPDRFSAQQFSDYHSELNMSSLELGDSALYFCASSLRSYNEQFFGPGTRLTVL.

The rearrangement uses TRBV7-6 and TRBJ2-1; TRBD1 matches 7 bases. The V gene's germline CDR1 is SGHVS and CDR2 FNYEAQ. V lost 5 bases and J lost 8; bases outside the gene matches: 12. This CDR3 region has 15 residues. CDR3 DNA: TGTGCCAGCAGCAATCCGGGACAGACGTTGCATGAGCAGTTCTTC. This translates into CASSNPGQTLHEQFF.

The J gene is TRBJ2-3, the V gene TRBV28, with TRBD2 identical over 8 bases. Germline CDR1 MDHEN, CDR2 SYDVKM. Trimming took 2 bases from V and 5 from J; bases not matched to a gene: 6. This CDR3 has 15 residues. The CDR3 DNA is TGTGCCAGCAGTTTACTTAGCGGGAAGGAAGATACGCAGTATTTT. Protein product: CASSLLSGKEDTQYF.

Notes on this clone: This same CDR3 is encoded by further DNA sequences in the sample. CDR3 residues: CASSATGPSYEQYF. The CDR3 DNA sequence: TGTGCCAGCAGTGCGACGGGGCCTTCCTACGAGCAGTACTTC. This sequence joins TRBV6-1 and TRBJ2-7; the D gene could be TRBD1 or TRBD2 (5 bases each). The CDR3 contains 14 residues. The ends were cut back, 4 bases at V and 1 base at J, with 11 bases in the middle. Per germline, CDR1 MNHNS and CDR2 SASEGT.

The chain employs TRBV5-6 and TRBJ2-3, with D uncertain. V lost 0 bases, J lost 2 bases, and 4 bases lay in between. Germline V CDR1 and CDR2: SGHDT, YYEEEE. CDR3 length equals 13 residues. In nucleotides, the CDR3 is TGTGCCAGCAGCTTGGGAGACACAGATACGCAGTATTTT. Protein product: CASSLGDTDTQYF.

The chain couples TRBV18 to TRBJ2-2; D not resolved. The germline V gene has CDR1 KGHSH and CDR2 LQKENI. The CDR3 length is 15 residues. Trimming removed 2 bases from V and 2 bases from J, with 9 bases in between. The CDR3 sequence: CASSPTTTNTGELFF. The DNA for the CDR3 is TGTGCCAGCTCACCAACAACTACAAACACCGGGGAGCTGTTTTTT.